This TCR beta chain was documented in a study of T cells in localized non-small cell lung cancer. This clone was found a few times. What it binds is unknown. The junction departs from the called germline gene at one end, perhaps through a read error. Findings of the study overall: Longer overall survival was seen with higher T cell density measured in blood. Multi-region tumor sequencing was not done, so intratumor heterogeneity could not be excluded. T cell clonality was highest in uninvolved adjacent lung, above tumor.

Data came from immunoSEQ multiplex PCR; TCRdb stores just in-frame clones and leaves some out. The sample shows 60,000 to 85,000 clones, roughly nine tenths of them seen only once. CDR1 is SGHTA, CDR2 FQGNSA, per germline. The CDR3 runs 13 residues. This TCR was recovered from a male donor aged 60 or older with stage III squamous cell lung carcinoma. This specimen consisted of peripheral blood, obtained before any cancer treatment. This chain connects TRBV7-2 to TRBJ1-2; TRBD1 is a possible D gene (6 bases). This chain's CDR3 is CASSLAGVAGYTF. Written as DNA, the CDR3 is TGTGCCAGCAGCCTAGCAGGGGTGGCTGGCTACACCTTC. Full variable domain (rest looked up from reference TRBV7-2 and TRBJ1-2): GAGVSQSPSNKVTEKGKDVELRCDPISGHTALYWYRQSLGQGLEFLIYFQGNSAPDKSGLPSDRFSAERTGGSVSTLTIQRTQQEDSAVYLCASSLAGVAGYTFGSGTRLTVV.